Below, 5 T cell receptor beta chains from the same sample are listed, as sequenced in a study of low-dose radiotherapy and immunotherapy resistance in tumors. TRAV and TRBV primers primed cDNA for both TCRalpha and TCRbeta. TCRs were put through approximately 21 PCR cycles of amplification with Phusion. A constant-region primer and the V-primer adapter served as the primer pair. TCRdb reprocessed the reads with MiXCR, giving one entry per CDR3 protein. Found here are around 9,000 distinct CDR3 sequences, approximately 72% of them singletons; the top ten hold approximately 1.3%. Every receptor here comes from a human donor with advanced metastatic prostate, ovarian, gallbladder or colorectal cancer (not recorded which). This table probably holds off-target reads from a library built for another chain.

The CDR3 DNA sequence: TGTGCCAGCTCACCCGTGACGGGAACCTACGAGCAGTACTTC. This encodes CASSPVTGTYEQYF. This chain connects TRBV18 to TRBJ2-7; tentative D call: TRBD2 (5 bases). The germline gives CDR1 KGHSH, CDR2 LQKENI. The CDR3 is 14 residues long. V gave up 3 bases and J gave up 2 bases, with 11 bases separating them.

The V gene is TRBV28, the J gene TRBJ2-7, with D unclear. Germline CDR1 reads MDHEN; CDR2 reads SYDVKM. Trimming took off 6 bases at V and 3 bases at J, with 6 bases between the two ends. The CDR3 covers 11 residues. CDR3 protein: CASRSVYEQYF. DNA for the CDR3: TGTGCCAGCAGGTCAGTCTACGAGCAGTACTTC.

This chain connects TRBV9 to TRBJ1-2; D not resolved. The CDR3 contains 14 residues. Trimming stripped 3 bases from V and 2 bases from J, with 11 bases between. Germline V gene data show CDR1 as SGDLS and CDR2 as YYNGEE. This CDR3 is CASSGLAANYGYTF. The CDR3 region has the DNA TGTGCCAGCAGCGGGCTGGCGGCGAACTATGGCTACACCTTC.

This clonotype was seen a few times. The rearrangement links TRBV7-2 to TRBJ1-2; a weak D match, TRBD1 (6 bases). V was clipped by 3 bases and J by 0 bases, with 14 bases between them. CDR1 and CDR2 (germline): SGHTA, FQGNSA. The CDR3 extends over 16 amino acids. The CDR3 spells CASSFLRGTSNYGYTF. CDR3 DNA sequence: TGTGCCAGCAGCTTTCTGAGGGGGACATCTAACTATGGCTACACCTTC.

This sequence joins TRBV12-3 or TRBV12-4 and TRBJ2-7; D not resolved. This CDR3 region has 13 residues. The V end lost 7 bases, the J end lost 6 bases, and 16 bases lay between the germline ends. DNA of the CDR3: TGTGCCAGCACCCTGATGGCCGGAACCGAGCAGTACTTC. This gives the protein CASTLMAGTEQYF.